The 2 T cell receptor beta chains below come from one sample, sequenced in a study of blood T cell repertoires in COVID-19. Using immunoSEQ multiplex PCR, the repertoire was profiled, and TCRdb retains in-frame clones only, with some absent. The sample yields around 270,000 clones, roughly four fifths seen once. Sequencing was performed on peripheral blood. The origin of the receptors is a person aged 70 to 80 with COVID-19, enrolled during active disease.

The genes are TRBV7-8 and TRBJ1-2, with 7 bases aligning to TRBD1. The ends lost 1 base at V and 8 bases at J; junction bases unmatched: 4. The CDR3 spans 13 residues. The germline V gene encodes CDR1 SGHVS and CDR2 FQNEAQ. This chain's CDR3 is CASSLGRGVGYTF. The CDR3 region has the DNA TGTGCCAGCAGCTTAGGCAGGGGGGTAGGCTACACCTTC.

The chain links TRBV19 to TRBJ2-7, with 7 bases aligning to TRBD1. Germline V gene lookup returns CDR1 LNHDA and CDR2 SQIVND (reference sequence). This CDR3 contains 14 residues. The V segment lost 1 base and the J segment 3 bases; nucleotides outside the gene matches: 3. CDR3 DNA: TGTGCCAGTAGTATAGCCCGACAGGGCTACGAGCAGTACTTC. This gives the protein CASSIARQGYEQYF.